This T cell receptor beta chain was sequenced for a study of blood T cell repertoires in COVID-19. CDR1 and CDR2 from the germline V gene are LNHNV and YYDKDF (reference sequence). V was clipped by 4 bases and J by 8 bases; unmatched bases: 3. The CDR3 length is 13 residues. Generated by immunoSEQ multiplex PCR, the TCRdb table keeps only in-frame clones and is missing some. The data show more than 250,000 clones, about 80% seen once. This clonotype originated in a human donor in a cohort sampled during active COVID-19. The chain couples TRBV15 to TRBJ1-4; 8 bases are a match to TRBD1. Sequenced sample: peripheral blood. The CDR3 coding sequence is TGTGCCACCAGCATTCAGGGGGCGGAAAAACTGTTTTTT. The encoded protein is CATSIQGAEKLFF.